The next 25 T cell receptor beta chains were all read from a single sample in a study of beta chain features in type 1 diabetes. Isolated RNA was reverse transcribed in full, so expressed TCRB transcripts were sequenced. Generated by immunoSEQ multiplex PCR, the TCRdb table keeps only in-frame clones and is missing some. This sample yields 60,000 to 75,000 clones, of which about 60% are seen a single time; 2.2% belongs to the top ten. The specimen sequenced was Tregs from blood. The receptors stem from a woman aged 18-29 years in good health.

The chain recombines TRBV27 with TRBJ2-3; D remains ambiguous. This CDR3 has 14 residues. Trimming cost V 5 bases and J 2 bases, with 11 bases left between them. Germline V CDR1 and CDR2: MNHEY, SMNVEV (reference sequence). CDR3 DNA sequence: TGTGCCAGCAGTCGCACTACTCTCACAGATACGCAGTATTTT. It codes for CASSRTTLTDTQYF.

This chain joins TRBV29-1 and TRBJ1-2, with D perhaps matching TRBD1 (5 bases). V was cut by 1 base and J by 1 base, with 10 bases left in between. The CDR3 is made up of 14 amino acids. Per germline, CDR1 SQVTM and CDR2 ANQGSEA. The DNA of the CDR3 is TGCAGCGTTGAAGTCGGGGGGGGTAACTATGGCTACACCTTC. Protein product: CSVEVGGGNYGYTF.

V gene TRBV11-2 combines with J gene TRBJ2-1, with D unresolved. CDR3 length: 12 residues. V was shortened by 5 bases and J by 7 bases, with 9 bases between the two germline ends. In germline, CDR1 is SGHAT, CDR2 FQNNGV. CDR3 residues: CASSASENEQFF. The CDR3 nucleotides read TGTGCCAGCAGCGCGAGTGAGAATGAGCAGTTCTTC.

This chain joins TRBV5-1 and TRBJ2-2; 7 bases are a match to TRBD2. The germline V gene has CDR1 SGHRS and CDR2 YFSETQ. There are 13 residues in the CDR3. V gave up 5 bases and J gave up 5 bases; unmatched junction bases: 3. CDR3 sequence: CASRPRGTGELFF. CDR3 DNA sequence: TGCGCCAGCAGGCCGCGGGGGACCGGGGAGCTGTTTTTT.

This clone has just a few counts. This chain uses TRBV7-2 with TRBJ1-1; tentatively, D is TRBD1 (6 bases). The CDR3 has 13 amino acids. V was trimmed by 5 bases and J by 4 bases, leaving 11 bases between them. Germline V lookup: CDR1 SGHTA, CDR2 FQGNSA. The chain's CDR3 is CASSAFRGTEAFF. CDR3 in DNA: TGTGCCAGCAGCGCCTTCAGGGGCACTGAAGCTTTCTTT.

This clone was picked up a small number of times. The chain employs TRBV5-1 and TRBJ2-1, with D uncertain. This CDR3 is built from 13 residues. With 5 bases removed from V and 3 bases from J, the gap between germline ends came to 9 bases. The V gene's germline CDR1 is SGHRS and CDR2 YFSETQ. CDR3 sequence (DNA): TGCGCCAGCAGTAGCAGACTCTACAATGAGCAGTTCTTC. This translates into CASSSRLYNEQFF.

The rearrangement links TRBV5-1 to TRBJ1-2; 10 positions match TRBD1. This CDR3 contains 14 residues. With 4 bases clipped from V and 6 bases from J, the junction kept 6 bases outside the gene matches. The germline V gene encodes CDR1 SGHRS and CDR2 YFSETQ. The CDR3 DNA is TGCGCCAGCAGCGCAGACAGGGGGCGAGATGGCTACACCTTC. Translated: CASSADRGRDGYTF.

The chain uses TRBV5-1 and TRBJ2-7; 7 bases are shared with TRBD2. This CDR3 is built from 17 residues. After removal of 2 bases from V and 0 bases from J, the junction contained 11 bases not matched to a gene. In germline, CDR1 is SGHRS, CDR2 YFSETQ. This chain's CDR3 is CASSFPQSGTSSYEQYF. The CDR3 coding sequence is TGCGCCAGCAGCTTCCCCCAAAGCGGGACCAGCTCCTACGAGCAGTACTTC.

The CDR3 DNA is TGTGCCAGCAGCTCGGGTCCAGCGGTCCCTAGCACAGATACGCAGTATTTT. Its translation is CASSSGPAVPSTDTQYF. The chain carries TRBV7-2 and TRBJ2-3; TRBD2 might be the D (5 bases). CDR1 SGHTA and CDR2 FQGNSA come from the germline V gene. Trimming left V 4 bases short and J 0 bases short, with 17 bases between. This CDR3 has 17 amino acids.

This chain links TRBV29-1 with TRBJ1-1, with unresolved D. The CDR3 totals 11 residues. CDR1 SQVTM and CDR2 ANQGSEA come from the germline V gene. V was cut by 4 bases and J by 5 bases, with 8 bases left in between. The CDR3 DNA reads as TGCAGCGTTGCGGGGTGGACTGAAGCTTTCTTT. Protein product: CSVAGWTEAFF.

The V call is TRBV7-2, the J call TRBJ2-5, with D possibly being TRBD1 (6 bases). The CDR3 has 14 amino acids. Trimming shortened V by 2 bases and J by 7 bases, and 14 bases separated the two germline ends. Germline loops: CDR1 SGHTA, CDR2 FQGNSA. CDR3 protein: CASSLLRGNGTQYF. The CDR3 DNA reads TGTGCCAGCAGCTTATTGAGGGGGAACGGGACCCAGTACTTC.

This clone was counted a few times. The V gene is TRBV7-9, the J gene TRBJ2-1; D may be TRBD1 (6 bases). Germline V gene sequence: CDR1 SEHNR, CDR2 FQNEAQ (reference sequence). This CDR3 contains 12 residues. Trimming took off 5 bases at V and 6 bases at J, with 8 bases between the two ends. The CDR3 coding sequence is TGTGCCAGCAGCGGGGACATCAATGAGCAGTTCTTC. Its translation is CASSGDINEQFF.

The chain combines TRBV15 with TRBJ2-3, with TRBD2 matching 14 bases. With V trimmed by 6 bases and J by 3 bases, 5 bases remained unmatched. This CDR3 contains 16 residues. The germline CDR1 and CDR2 sequences are LNHNV and YYDKDF (reference sequence). The CDR3 sequence is CATRAGTSGRTDTQYF. The CDR3 coding sequence is TGTGCCACCAGAGCCGGGACTAGCGGGAGAACAGATACGCAGTATTTT.

The V gene is TRBV25-1, the J gene TRBJ1-6; no clear D gene. The germline gives CDR1 MGHDK, CDR2 SYGVNS. V was clipped by 2 bases and J by 1 base, with 6 bases between them. The CDR3 is 15 residues long. The CDR3: CASSERLSYNSPLHF. The CDR3 bases are TGTGCCAGCAGTGAAAGACTGTCCTATAATTCACCCCTCCACTTT. The full variable domain, rest sourced from reference TRBV25-1 and TRBJ1-6, is EADIYQTPRYLVIGTGKKITLECSQTMGHDKMYWYQQDPGMELHLIHYSYGVNSTEKGDLSSESTVSRIRTEHFPLTLESARPSHTSQYLCASSERLSYNSPLHFGNGTRLTVT.

The chain couples TRBV19 to TRBJ2-7; 7 nucleotides align to TRBD1. The V gene end was trimmed by 4 bases and the J gene end by 5 bases; junction bases not matched to a gene: 8. Germline-derived CDR1 and CDR2 are LNHDA and SQIVND (reference sequence). This CDR3 is built from 14 residues. The CDR3 DNA reads as TGTGCCAGTAGTAGAGACAGGGTCTGGGACGAGCAGTACTTC. This translates into CASSRDRVWDEQYF.

J is TRBJ1-2 and V is TRBV27; TRBD1 aligns across 8 bases. J lost 4 bases, V lost 3 bases, and 7 bases had no gene match. Germline V lookup: CDR1 MNHEY, CDR2 SMNVEV (reference sequence). The CDR3 extends over 15 amino acids. CDR3 loop: CASSFRTGYGYGYTF. The CDR3 nucleotides read TGTGCCAGCAGTTTCCGGACAGGGTACGGCTATGGCTACACCTTC.

The V and J genes are TRBV9 and TRBJ2-3; a weak D match, TRBD1 (5 bases). The V end lost 2 bases, the J end lost 2 bases, and 12 bases lay between the germline ends. CDR3 length equals 15 residues. Germline CDR1 SGDLS, CDR2 YYNGEE. The CDR3 bases are TGTGCCAGCAGCGTGGGGATAGGGGTCACAGATACGCAGTATTTT. Translating it yields CASSVGIGVTDTQYF.

This rearrangement joins TRBV6-1 to TRBJ2-7; 9 bases agree with TRBD1. Trimming at V came to 10 bases and at J to 3 bases, leaving 7 bases not matched to a gene. The germline CDR1 and CDR2 sequences are MNHNS and SASEGT. The length of the CDR3 is 13 residues. The CDR3 sequence is CATRGTGYYEQYF. The CDR3 bases are TGTGCCACCCGAGGGACAGGGTACTACGAGCAGTACTTC.

This clone was recorded once. The gene calls are TRBV5-1 and TRBJ2-1; D might be TRBD2 (6 bases). Germline V gives CDR1 SGHRS, CDR2 YFSETQ. The CDR3 has 16 residues. V lost 0 bases to trimming and J lost 7 bases, with 17 bases between them. The CDR3 region is CASSLASNGSYNEQFF. CDR3 DNA sequence: TGCGCCAGCAGCTTGGCTTCTAACGGGAGTTATAATGAGCAGTTCTTC.

This clone was detected only a few times. The CDR3 DNA follows: TGTGCCACCGGAACAGGGGAGCTGAACACTGAAGCTTTCTTT. It translates to CATGTGELNTEAFF. V is TRBV19 and J is TRBJ1-1, with TRBD1 identical over 7 bases. V was pared by 10 bases and J by 0 bases, with 8 bases of the junction left unmatched. Per the germline V gene, CDR1 is LNHDA and CDR2 is SQIVND (reference sequence). The CDR3 sequence is 14 residues long.

This rearrangement joins TRBV6-6 to TRBJ2-3, with D possibly matching TRBD2 (5 bases). Germline CDR1 and CDR2: MNHNY and SVGAGI (reference sequence). Trimming removed 6 bases from V and 1 base from J, with 11 bases in between. The CDR3 is made up of 14 amino acids. The CDR3 DNA sequence: TGTGCCAGCAGGTCGAGGGATGGCACAGATACGCAGTATTTT. It yields the protein CASRSRDGTDTQYF.

This clone was counted a few times. The chain employs TRBV21-1 and TRBJ2-7; the table names TRBD2, a call not compared with the DNA. TRBV21-1 is a pseudogene. The CDR3 is made up of 16 amino acids. CDR3: CASSKRPGVLSYEQYF. The CDR3 coding sequence is TGTGCCAGCAGCAAAAGACCCGGGGTGCTCTCCTACGAGCAGTACTTC.

This clone came up a few times. The chain combines TRBV4-2 with TRBJ2-5, with D possibly matching TRBD2 (6 bases). Deletions cut 0 bases from V and 4 bases from J, with 12 bases between. There are 15 residues in the CDR3. Germline V gene lookup returns CDR1 LGHNA and CDR2 YNFKEQ. The CDR3 bases are TGTGCCAGCAGCCAAGATCGGGCGGGATTAGAGACCCAGTACTTC. Its translation: CASSQDRAGLETQYF.

The chain recombines TRBV27 with TRBJ1-5; D gene ambiguous. V was cut by 4 bases and J by 2 bases, with 15 bases left in between. The CDR3 totals 16 residues. Per germline, CDR1 MNHEY and CDR2 SMNVEV (reference sequence). The CDR3 loop reads CASSWRGNTGNQPQHF. The CDR3 coding sequence is TGTGCCAGCAGTTGGAGAGGGAATACGGGCAATCAGCCCCAGCATTTT.

The gene calls are TRBV7-2 and TRBJ2-7, with D tentatively TRBD1 (6 bases). The germline CDR1 and CDR2 sequences are SGHTA and FQGNSA. Trimming removed 2 bases from V and 1 base from J, with 12 bases in between. The CDR3 runs to 15 residues. The CDR3 is CASSLRQGISYEQYF. CDR3 sequence (DNA): TGTGCCAGCAGCTTACGGCAGGGGATTTCCTACGAGCAGTACTTC.